Shown below are 20 T cell receptor beta chains from a single sample sequenced in a study of T-cell memory formation after mild COVID-19. TCRdb passed the 5' RACE reads through MiXCR, listing each CDR3 protein once. The sample has 110,000 to 150,000 distinct CDR3 sequences, roughly a quarter seen once. Sequencing was carried out using PBMCs or a T cell subset sorted from them (not recorded which). These receptor sequences come from an adult woman who had mild COVID-19 (a few samples of this study predate the infection). Cell type and time point are not known.

This clonotype was seen a few times. V is TRBV20-1 and J is TRBJ2-3; either TRBD1 or TRBD2 may fit D (5 bases each). Trimming shortened V by 0 bases and J by 2 bases, and 12 bases separated the two germline ends. Germline V CDR1 and CDR2: DFQATT, SNEGSKA (reference sequence). The CDR3 is made up of 15 amino acids. The CDR3 DNA sequence: TGCAGTGCTAGAGATCGGGCAGGGACCACAGATACGCAGTATTTT. As protein: CSARDRAGTTDTQYF.

About this clonotype: Given a much more abundant clone one base away, this may be a read error. The chain carries TRBV12-3 or TRBV12-4 and TRBJ1-2; D not resolved. The CDR3 covers 14 residues. The CDR3 coding sequence is TGTGCCATCAGTTCGGGCCTACCTAACTATGGCTACACCTTC. Protein product: CAISSGLPNYGYTF.

A few counts support this clonotype. The rearrangement joins TRBV11-2 to TRBJ2-3; 7 bases agree with TRBD1. The CDR3 extends over 16 amino acids. Losses at the gene ends were 4 bases for V and 2 bases for J; bases not matched to a gene: 9. Germline loops: CDR1 SGHAT, CDR2 FQNNGV. The CDR3 protein is CASSSRQGVFTDTQYF. In nucleotides, the CDR3 is TGTGCCAGCAGCTCCCGACAGGGCGTATTCACAGATACGCAGTATTTT.

This clonotype was counted only a few times. The chain carries TRBV29-1 and TRBJ1-5, with 7 bases fitting TRBD1. Germline V gives CDR1 SQVTM, CDR2 ANQGSEA. Unmatched junction bases numbered 0, after V lost 1 base and J lost 0 bases. The CDR3 is 14 amino acids. CDR3 DNA: TGCAGCGTTGAAGGGGACAGTAGCAATCAGCCCCAGCATTTT. Protein: CSVEGDSSNQPQHF. Looking up the rest from reference TRBV29-1 and TRBJ1-5 gives the full variable domain: SAVISQKPSRDICQRGTSLTIQCQVDSQVTMMFWYRQQPGQSLTLIATANQGSEATYESGFVIDKFPISRPNLTFSTLTVSNMSPEDSSIYLCSVEGDSSNQPQHFGDGTRLSIL.

The chain employs TRBV6-6 and TRBJ2-1, with unresolved D. This CDR3 has 12 amino acids. V lost 5 bases, J lost 4 bases, and 6 bases lay in between. Germline V gene data show CDR1 as MNHNY and CDR2 as SVGAGI (reference sequence). The CDR3 bases are TGTGCCAGCAGTACCGCGTACAATGAGCAGTTCTTC. The encoded protein is CASSTAYNEQFF.

The chain combines TRBV9 with TRBJ2-7; 9 nucleotides line up with TRBD1. Looked up from germline, CDR1 is SGDLS and CDR2 is YYNGEE. This CDR3 is built from 15 residues. Trimming removed 4 bases from V and 4 bases from J; junction bases left unmatched: 9. CDR3 loop: CASSKSGTGMYEQYF. The CDR3 nucleotides are TGTGCCAGCAGCAAATCCGGGACAGGGATGTACGAGCAGTACTTC.

V is TRBV3-1 and J is TRBJ2-3; no firm D call. The germline V gene has CDR1 LGHDT and CDR2 YNNKEL (reference sequence). CDR3 length: 15 residues. Trimming took off 3 bases at V and 2 bases at J, with 12 bases between the two ends. CDR3 region: CASSQGSLLTDTQYF. The CDR3, as DNA: TGTGCCAGCAGCCAGGGTAGCCTTCTCACAGATACGCAGTATTTT.

This clonotype was seen only a few times. CDR3 residues: CASGSTRGSASYEQYF. In nucleotides, the CDR3 is TGTGCTAGTGGTTCCACCCGCGGTTCGGCCTCCTACGAGCAGTACTTC. The rearrangement uses TRBV12-5 and TRBJ2-7, with D unclear. Per germline, CDR1 LGHNT and CDR2 FRNRAP. This CDR3 has 16 residues. Trimming left V 4 bases short and J 0 bases short, with 16 bases between.

The chain has TRBV6-5 and TRBJ2-3; D might be TRBD1 (6 bases). With 2 bases removed from V and 15 bases from J, the gap between germline ends came to 15 bases. Germline-derived CDR1 and CDR2 are MNHEY and SVGAGI. The CDR3 is made up of 12 amino acids. The CDR3 nucleotides are TGTGCCAGCAGTTACGGGCAGGGGAAAAGATATTTT. Its translation is CASSYGQGKRYF.

V and J are TRBV20-1 and TRBJ2-1; 10 nucleotides match TRBD2. The ends lost 0 bases at V and 3 bases at J; junction bases unmatched: 5. Germline CDR1 and CDR2: DFQATT and SNEGSKA (reference sequence). The CDR3 sequence is 16 residues long. DNA for the CDR3: TGCAGTGCTAGAGATCGCCTAGCGGGAGTCTACAATGAGCAGTTCTTC. This codes for CSARDRLAGVYNEQFF.

V gene TRBV3-1 combines with J gene TRBJ2-5, with a possible D match to TRBD1 (5 bases). CDR1 and CDR2 from the germline V gene are LGHDT and YNNKEL (reference sequence). The CDR3 consists of 14 residues. V lost 5 bases to trimming and J lost 5 bases, with 15 bases between them. CDR3 sequence: CASSVLGQEETQYF. In nucleotides, the CDR3 is TGTGCCAGCAGCGTGCTGGGGCAAGAGGAGACCCAGTACTTC.

This clonotype appeared once. This chain links TRBV5-5 with TRBJ2-7; D could derive from TRBD1 or TRBD2 (6 bases each). V was shortened by 2 bases and J by 2 bases, with 14 bases between the two germline ends. The CDR3 is 15 amino acids. Germline V gene lookup returns CDR1 SGHKS and CDR2 YYEKEE (reference sequence). CDR3 region: CASSFGGRETYEQYF. CDR3 DNA sequence: TGTGCCAGCAGCTTCGGGGGCAGGGAGACCTACGAGCAGTACTTC.

The rearrangement links TRBV9 to TRBJ2-5; 9 bases are a match to TRBD2. Trimming removed 3 bases from V and 5 bases from J; junction bases left unmatched: 11. This CDR3 has 16 residues. Per the germline V gene, CDR1 is SGDLS and CDR2 is YYNGEE. CDR3 residues: CASSAPAGGPYETQYF. The CDR3 DNA follows: TGTGCCAGCAGCGCTCCGGCGGGAGGGCCTTACGAGACCCAGTACTTC.

The chain recombines TRBV7-9 with TRBJ2-3; D may correspond to TRBD1 or TRBD2 (5 bases each). Trimming took 5 bases from V and 6 from J, leaving 12 bases between them. The germline gives CDR1 SEHNR, CDR2 FQNEAQ (reference sequence). The CDR3 spans 13 residues. The CDR3 sequence: CASSQRDLDTQYF. The CDR3, as DNA: TGTGCCAGCAGCCAAAGGGACCTGGATACGCAGTATTTT. The full variable domain, with the rest looked up from reference TRBV7-9 and TRBJ2-3, is DTGVSQNPRHKITKRGQNVTFRCDPISEHNRLYWYRQTLGQGPEFLTYFQNEAQLEKSRLLSDRFSAERPKGSFSTLEIQRTEQGDSAMYLCASSQRDLDTQYFGPGTRLTVL.

The rearrangement uses TRBV9 and TRBJ2-1; D is ambiguous. The CDR3 has 11 amino acids. V lost 4 bases and J 5 bases, leaving 4 bases between the germline ends. Germline V gene data show CDR1 as SGDLS and CDR2 as YYNGEE. Here the CDR3 DNA reads TGTGCCAGCAGCCTCCACAATGAGCAGTTCTTC. This translates into CASSLHNEQFF.

Turning to this clonotype: The junction departs from the called germline gene at one end, perhaps through a read error. The chain recombines TRBV12-3 or TRBV12-4 with TRBJ2-1; possibly TRBD1 for D (6 bases). There are 15 residues in the CDR3. CDR3 in amino acids: CASSLEGVSYNEQFF. The DNA of the CDR3 is TGTGCCAGCAGCTTAGAGGGGGTATCCTACAATGAGCAGTTCTTC.

This clonotype was seen a handful of times. This chain's CDR3 is CASSQEDSWGGDTQYF. The CDR3 nucleotides are TGTGCCAGCAGCCAAGAGGACTCTTGGGGAGGAGATACGCAGTATTTT. The chain links TRBV4-2 to TRBJ2-3, with D possibly matching TRBD2 (6 bases). Germline V gene data show CDR1 as LGHNA and CDR2 as YNFKEQ. Trimming shortened V by 0 bases and J by 5 bases, and 15 bases separated the two germline ends. The CDR3 runs to 16 residues.

The rearrangement links TRBV10-2 to TRBJ2-7; tentative D call: TRBD2 (5 bases). The germline V and J ends were trimmed by 7 bases and 3 bases, with 16 bases remaining between them. Germline lookup yields CDR1 WSHSY and CDR2 SAAADI. CDR3 size: 14 residues. The CDR3 nucleotides read TGCGCCAGCAAAACCGAGGGCTTACTCTACGAGCAGTACTTC. Its translation: CASKTEGLLYEQYF.

The rearrangement uses TRBV5-1 and TRBJ2-5; TRBD1 aligns across 10 bases. CDR1 and CDR2 from the germline V gene are SGHRS and YFSETQ. Germline trimming cut 3 bases from V and 5 bases from J; bases unmatched to any gene: 4. CDR3 length: 14 residues. CDR3 in amino acids: CASSSGTGDETQYF. In DNA, the CDR3 is TGCGCCAGCAGCTCGGGGACAGGGGATGAGACCCAGTACTTC.

In its sample, this clonotype was seen many times. V gene TRBV20-1 combines with J gene TRBJ1-1; TRBD1 matches 9 bases. The CDR3 contains 15 residues. CDR1 is DFQATT and CDR2 is SNEGSKA in the germline V gene (reference sequence). With 0 bases clipped from V and 4 bases from J, the junction kept 6 bases outside the gene matches. Here the CDR3 DNA reads TGCAGTGCTAGAGATAGGGACAGGGCTAGCACTGAAGCTTTCTTT. This encodes CSARDRDRASTEAFF.